Each of the 14 T cell receptor beta chains below was sequenced from the same sample in a study of T cell repertoires in cytomegalovirus infection. In TCRdb, the reads were re-called with MiXCR into one record per CDR3 protein. This repertoire shows roughly 200,000 distinct CDR3 sequences, nearly 9.5% found once; its top ten account for 4.6%. Sequencing was performed on PBMCs. These receptors came from a human donor in good health (CMV status not recorded). Some clones in this sample may be carry-over from other donors' samples.

This clonotype was observed many times. The chain has TRBV11-1 and TRBJ2-3, with 9 bases fitting TRBD2. The V segment lost 2 bases and the J segment 3 bases; nucleotides outside the gene matches: 6. CDR1 is SGHAT and CDR2 is FQDESV in the germline V gene (reference sequence). The CDR3 is made up of 16 amino acids. The CDR3 is CASSLIAGVVTDTQYF. The CDR3 DNA reads TGTGCCAGCAGCTTAATAGCGGGAGTGGTGACAGATACGCAGTATTTT.

This clonotype was seen ten or more times. CDR3 protein: CASSPWDRGYGYTF. CDR3 nucleotides: TGTGCCAGCAGCCCTTGGGACAGGGGGTATGGCTACACCTTC. The chain employs TRBV7-2 and TRBJ1-2, with TRBD1 matching 11 bases. Germline lookup yields CDR1 SGHTA and CDR2 FQGNSA. Trimming took 5 bases from V and 5 from J; bases not matched to a gene: 4. This CDR3 contains 14 residues. Full variable domain (remainder filled in from reference TRBV7-2 and TRBJ1-2): GAGVSQSPSNKVTEKGKDVELRCDPISGHTALYWYRQSLGQGLEFLIYFQGNSAPDKSGLPSDRFSAERTGGSVSTLTIQRTQQEDSAVYLCASSPWDRGYGYTFGSGTRLTVV.

This clonotype was counted at least ten times. J is TRBJ2-3 and V is TRBV6-1; 7 nucleotides agree with TRBD2. This CDR3 is built from 16 residues. V lost 5 bases and J lost 8; bases outside the gene matches: 16. Germline V CDR1 and CDR2: MNHNS, SASEGT. This chain's CDR3 is CASSRSPTEPGGTQYF. The CDR3 region has the DNA TGTGCCAGCAGTCGAAGCCCTACAGAGCCGGGGGGTACGCAGTATTTT.

The chain recombines TRBV28 with TRBJ1-2; D unresolved. Germline V gene sequence: CDR1 MDHEN, CDR2 SYDVKM. The CDR3 contains 14 residues. The V end lost 7 bases, the J end lost 2 bases, and 14 bases lay between the germline ends. The CDR3 reads CASMSGFLNYGYTF. CDR3 coding DNA: TGTGCCAGCATGTCGGGCTTCCTAAACTATGGCTACACCTTC.

This clonotype was detected ten times or more. The chain is built from TRBV7-2 and TRBJ2-3, with 9 bases aligning to TRBD2. The germline CDR1 and CDR2 sequences are SGHTA and FQGNSA. J gave up 0 bases and V 4 bases, and 5 bases lay outside the gene matches. The CDR3 runs to 16 residues. CDR3 DNA sequence: TGTGCCAGCAGCTCCAGCGGGGGGAAAAGCACAGATACGCAGTATTTT. This translates into CASSSSGGKSTDTQYF. The full variable domain, completed using reference TRBV7-2 and TRBJ2-3, is GAGVSQSPSNKVTEKGKDVELRCDPISGHTALYWYRQSLGQGLEFLIYFQGNSAPDKSGLPSDRFSAERTGGSVSTLTIQRTQQEDSAVYLCASSSSGGKSTDTQYFGPGTRLTVL.

At least ten counts were recorded for this clonotype. This chain connects TRBV7-9 to TRBJ2-1, with unresolved D. Looked up from germline, CDR1 is SEHNR and CDR2 is FQNEAQ (reference sequence). The CDR3 extends over 15 amino acids. V dropped 8 bases and J dropped 0 bases, with 14 bases sitting between them. For the CDR3, the DNA is TGTGCCAGCTCTGGGCCCGAGAGCTCCTACAATGAGCAGTTCTTC. Encoded protein: CASSGPESSYNEQFF.

This clonotype has only a few counts. This chain links TRBV12-3 or TRBV12-4 with TRBJ1-2; D is possibly TRBD1 (6 bases). The CDR3 is 13 residues long. Trimming removed 6 bases from V and 7 bases from J, with 15 bases in between. CDR3 sequence (DNA): TGTGCCAGCAGGCAACAGGGCTGGGGTGGCTACACCTTC. The encoded protein is CASRQQGWGGYTF.

The chain combines TRBV2 with TRBJ2-1; the D gene could be TRBD1 or TRBD2 (6 bases each). The CDR3 is made up of 13 amino acids. Trimming left V 4 bases short and J 6 bases short, with 10 bases between. Germline V gene data show CDR1 as SNHLY and CDR2 as FYNNEI. CDR3 in amino acids: CASSGWGANEQFF. The CDR3 DNA is TGTGCCAGCAGTGGGTGGGGGGCCAATGAGCAGTTCTTC. Full variable domain (rest looked up from reference TRBV2 and TRBJ2-1): EPEVTQTPSHQVTQMGQEVILRCVPISNHLYFYWYRQILGQKVEFLVSFYNNEISEKSEIFDDQFSVERPDGSNFTLKIRSTKLEDSAMYFCASSGWGANEQFFGPGTRLTVL.

Ten or more counts support this clonotype. CDR3 nucleotide sequence: TGTGCCAGCAGTTATGCCGCACAGGGAAGCAATCAGCCCCAGCATTTT. Protein sequence: CASSYAAQGSNQPQHF. J is TRBJ1-5 and V is TRBV6-2 or TRBV6-3, with D perhaps matching TRBD1 (6 bases). Deletions cut 3 bases from V and 1 base from J, with 13 bases between. The CDR3 has 16 residues. From germline, CDR1 is MNHEY and CDR2 SVGEGT.

V usage is TRBV4-3 and J usage is TRBJ2-7; D unresolved. The germline V gene has CDR1 LGHNA and CDR2 YSLEER. This CDR3 spans 13 amino acids. The V end was cut by 0 bases, the J end by 5 bases, with 8 bases between. This CDR3 reads CASSQDGGDEQYF. Written as DNA, the CDR3 is TGCGCCAGCAGCCAAGATGGTGGGGACGAGCAGTACTTC.

This clonotype has ten or more counts. Germline and junction disagree at one end, which may indicate a read error. The chain joins TRBV7-7 to TRBJ2-5; D may be TRBD1 or TRBD2 (7 bases each). This CDR3 has 13 residues. Germline V lookup: CDR1 SSHAT, CDR2 FNYEAQ (reference sequence). The CDR3 DNA reads TGTGCTAGCAGAGCAGGGGGGGGAGAGACCCAGTACTTC. Translated: CASRAGGGETQYF.

This clonotype was found many times. This chain connects TRBV24-1 to TRBJ1-2; D remains ambiguous. Trimming took 0 bases from V and 6 from J, leaving 7 bases between them. This CDR3 has 13 amino acids. CDR1 and CDR2 from the germline V gene are KGHDR and SFDVKD. The DNA of the CDR3 is TGTGCCACCAGTGATTTGCATGGGGATGGCTACACCTTC. As protein: CATSDLHGDGYTF.

This rearrangement joins TRBV6-5 to TRBJ2-7; 7 positions agree with TRBD1. J was trimmed by 0 bases and V by 9 bases; bases with no gene match: 8. CDR3 length equals 14 residues. Germline V lookup: CDR1 MNHEY, CDR2 SVGAGI. Written as DNA, the CDR3 is TGTGCCAGTAGACAGGGACAAAGCTCCTACGAGCAGTACTTC. Translating gives CASRQGQSSYEQYF.

The V gene is TRBV15, the J gene TRBJ2-7; weak D call: TRBD2 (6 bases). The CDR3 is 15 amino acids. Per germline, CDR1 LNHNV and CDR2 YYDKDF (reference sequence). V lost 0 bases and J lost 4, with 13 bases in between. The CDR3 protein is CATSRDRGLGYEQYF. CDR3 sequence (DNA): TGTGCCACCAGCAGAGATCGGGGACTGGGATACGAGCAGTACTTC. Variable domain in full (rest from reference TRBV15 and TRBJ2-7): DAMVIQNPRYQVTQFGKPVTLSCSQTLNHNVMYWYQQKSSQAPKLLFHYYDKDFNNEADTPDNFQSRRPNTSFCFLDIRSPGLGDTAMYLCATSRDRGLGYEQYFGPGTRLTVT.